This T cell receptor beta chain was sequenced in a study of CD8+CD57+ T cells in acquired aplastic anemia. The template for TCR beta VDJ and CDR3 sequence profiling was genomic DNA. TCRdb processed the reads anew with MiXCR; each CDR3 protein has one entry. This sample has approximately 220,000 distinct CDR3 sequences; approximately 51% occur once, and the top ten carry 20%. On this clonotype itself: No antigen is known for it.

The study's findings and limits: Overlapping CD8+ CDR3 repertoires of patients and controls contained about 27 shared sequences. CD8+ Simpson's diversity in patients was not significantly different from that in controls.

Germline V gene sequence: CDR1 SGHTA, CDR2 FQGNSA. This CDR3 contains 12 residues. The germline V and J ends were trimmed by 1 base and 12 bases, with 12 bases remaining between them. Patients who underwent sequencing had shown CD8+CD57+ cell expansion by flow cytometry. No patient had been given any therapy when blood was sampled. The chain recombines TRBV7-2 with TRBJ1-2, with unresolved D. This receptor was taken from a human donor with aplastic anemia. Input material: sorted CD4+, CD8+, or CD8+CD57+ T cells (not recorded which) from PBMCs. The CDR3 nucleotides read TGTGCCAGCAGCTTAGACGGCGGGTACCACACCTTC. It codes for CASSLDGGYHTF.